This TCR beta chain originates from a study of cytomegalovirus exposure and HLA in healthy donors. Study-wide results and limits: A link between a missense DCLRE1C variant and TCR beta V- and J-gene trimming emerged from a later analysis. In vitro work confirmed that three CMV-associated chains recognize CMV antigens.

Per the germline V gene, CDR1 is SGHRS and CDR2 is YFSETQ. There are 15 residues in the CDR3. V lost 5 bases and J lost 7, with 18 bases in between. Comment on this clone: Its antigen remains unknown.

The PCR had 60 Vbeta and 13 Jbeta primers. Profiled with immunoSEQ multiplex PCR; TCRdb holds only in-frame clones, not every one. Of 150,000 to 200,000 clones listed, approximately 80% are singletons. Sample: PBMCs. This sequence joins TRBV5-1 and TRBJ1-4; a possible D gene is TRBD1 (5 bases). This TCR was sampled from a boy between 5 and 17 years old in good health and CMV-seronegative. The CDR3 nucleotides read TGCGCCAGCAGGGGGACTGGAGGGTGGACTGAAAAACTGTTTTTT. Translation gives CASRGTGGWTEKLFF.